Listed below are T cell receptor beta chains from one sample, sequenced in a study of CD4 T cells in relation to SARS-CoV-2 and coronaviruses. Only in-frame clones appear in the TCRdb table, and some are missing; sequencing was by immunoSEQ multiplex PCR. The sample yields tens of thousands of clones, about 95% seen once. Sample: naive CD4+ T cells from PBMCs. All receptors come from a human donor in good health. Each CDR3 is given with its conserved first and last residue. Each record gives: D gene, clone size, J gene, V gene, CDR3 DNA, CDR3 protein. A D gene is named only where the DNA matches it firmly. A clone size is listed for some rows: how often the clone was seen (once, few, many), or a class if it is expanded.

>TRBD1|NA|TRBJ2-1|TRBV7-2
TGTGCCAGCAGCCGTATATTCGGGACAGGGTCCTACAATGAGCAGTTCTTC
CASSRIFGTGSYNEQFF
>TRBD1|NA|TRBJ1-5|TRBV2
TGTGCCAGCACGGTGAGGGGGCGGCAGCCCCAGCATTTT
CASTVRGRQPQHF
>TRBD2|NA|TRBJ2-1|TRBV7-9
TGTGCCAGCAGCTTCAGGACTAGCGGGAGAAATGAGCAGTTCTTC
CASSFRTSGRNEQFF
>NA|NA|TRBJ2-2|TRBV3-1/TRBV3-2
TGTGCCAGCCACTGGGGCGGGAACACCGGGGAGCTGTTTTTT
CASHWGGNTGELFF
>TRBD1|NA|TRBJ2-7|TRBV20-1
TGCAGTGCTAGTAACCCCCGGGACAGGGGTTACGAGCAGTACTTC
CSASNPRDRGYEQYF
>NA|NA|TRBJ2-7|TRBV2
TGTGCCAGCAGGGGTAGCGGACTTACCTACGAGCAGTACTTC
CASRGSGLTYEQYF
>NA|NA|TRBJ2-1|TRBV9
TGTGCCAGCAGCGTAGCCCCGGGAGCAGTCCATGAGCAGTTCTTC
CASSVAPGAVHEQFF
>NA|NA|TRBJ2-7|TRBV21-1
TGTGCCAGCAGCAAAGAAAAAGGGTCCGGTTATTGTTACGAGCAGTACTTC
CASSKEKGSGYCYEQYF
>NA|NA|TRBJ2-3|TRBV29-1
TGCAGCGTCGAGGGTGGGGGGCGGGATACGCAGTATTTT
CSVEGGGRDTQYF
>NA|NA|TRBJ2-1|TRBV24-1
TGTGCCACCAACCCAGGGCCCTCTCGCAATGAGCAGTTCTTC
CATNPGPSRNEQFF
>TRBD2|NA|TRBJ2-7|TRBV7-9
TGTGCCAGCAGCTTAGGGCTAGCGGGGACCTTC
CASSLGLAGTF
>NA|NA|TRBJ2-2|TRBV24-1
TGTGCCACCAGTGACTTCCGCACGGCCGGGGAGCTGTTTTTT
CATSDFRTAGELFF
>NA|NA|TRBJ2-3|TRBV7-9
TGTGCCAGCAGCTTAGGAACGGCAGATACGCAGTATTTT
CASSLGTADTQYF
>NA|NA|TRBJ1-2|TRBV5-5
TGTGCCAGCAGCTTGGCAGTTAACTATGGCTACACCTTC
CASSLAVNYGYTF
>TRBD2|once|TRBJ2-1|TRBV27
TGTGCCAGCAGGGCTAGCGGGACGGATGAGCAGTTCTTC
CASRASGTDEQFF
>TRBD1|NA|TRBJ2-5|TRBV5-1
TGCGCCAGCAGCTCAACAGGGGGCGGTGGGGAGACCCAGTACTTC
CASSSTGGGGETQYF
>TRBD2|NA|TRBJ2-1|TRBV29-1
TGCAGCGTTGAAGAACCGAGCGGGAGGTCTTACAATGAGCAGTTCTTC
CSVEEPSGRSYNEQFF
>NA|NA|TRBJ1-6|TRBV28
TGTGCCAGCAGTTTATCCGGACCAATATATCAAAACCACTTT
CASSLSGPIYQNHF
>NA|NA|TRBJ2-6|TRBV5-8
TGTGCCAGCAGCTTGAAGGGCAGGGGCTCTGGGGCCAACGTCCTGACTTTC
CASSLKGRGSGANVLTF
>NA|once|TRBJ2-2|TRBV19
TGTGCCAGTAGTATATTAGGGATTAACACCGGGGAGCTGTTTTTT
CASSILGINTGELFF
>TRBD2|NA|TRBJ2-1|TRBV5-1
TGCGCCAGCAGCTTCGGCCCGTCAGCGGGAGGGAGAAATGAGCAGTTCTTC
CASSFGPSAGGRNEQFF
>TRBD2|NA|TRBJ2-3|TRBV28
TGTGCCAGCAGTTTTCCTTTGGTAGCGGGAGGGCCCACAGATACGCAGTATTTT
CASSFPLVAGGPTDTQYF
>NA|NA|TRBJ2-7|TRBV15
TGTGCCACCAGCGGACCACCTGTAGTGGGGAGGGGGGAGCAGTACTTC
CATSGPPVVGRGEQYF
>NA|NA|TRBJ2-7|TRBV18
TGTGCCAGCTCACCACCTGCCAGCTACGAGCAGTACTTC
CASSPPASYEQYF
>TRBD2|NA|TRBJ2-1|TRBV24-1
TGTGCCACCGGGGGATTAGGACTAGCGAGGGATGAGCAGTTCTTC
CATGGLGLARDEQFF
>TRBD2|NA|TRBJ2-1|TRBV6-5
TGTGCCAGCGGGAGCGGGAGGCCCTACAATGAGCAGTTCTTC
CASGSGRPYNEQFF
>NA|NA|TRBJ1-2|TRBV28
TGTGCCAGCAGACCCGCTGACAAGCTATATGGCTACACCTTC
CASRPADKLYGYTF
>TRBD2|NA|TRBJ2-4|TRBV5-1
TGCGCCAGCAGTGGGGGGGGGACTCAACAGTACTTC
CASSGGGTQQYF
>NA|NA|TRBJ1-2|TRBV10-3
TGTGCCATCAGTGAGACAGGGTACAACTATGGCTACACCTTC
CAISETGYNYGYTF
>NA|NA|TRBJ1-1|TRBV5-1
TGCGCCAGCAGCTTGGGGGGGGGCACTGAAGCTTTCTTT
CASSLGGGTEAFF
>NA|NA|TRBJ2-1|TRBV7-9
TGTGCCAGCAGCTTAGGCGGGAATCGGGGTGAGCAGTTCTTC
CASSLGGNRGEQFF
>NA|NA|TRBJ1-3|TRBV6-2/TRBV6-3
TGTGCCAGCAGCCCGACAGGTTCCGGAAACACCATATATTTT
CASSPTGSGNTIYF
>TRBD2|NA|TRBJ2-7|TRBV6-5
TGTGCCAGCAGTTACGGGACTAGCGGGACTCTAAAGAAAGAGTACTTC
CASSYGTSGTLKKEYF
>NA|NA|TRBJ2-5|TRBV24-1
TGTGCCACCAGTGATCCAGGACACGTTGAGACCCAGTACTTC
CATSDPGHVETQYF
>TRBD2|NA|TRBJ2-7|TRBV3-1/TRBV3-2
TGTGCCAGCAGCCCCGGGACTAGCGGGATAACCTACGAGCAGTACTTC
CASSPGTSGITYEQYF
>TRBD1|NA|TRBJ2-2|TRBV24-1
TGTGCCACCAGCGGACAGGGGGCGTACGGGGAGCTGTTTTTT
CATSGQGAYGELFF
>TRBD1|few|TRBJ1-1|TRBV4-2
TGTGCCAGCAGGAAGGGGGACAGGGGGCAGCTGAACACTGAAGCTTTCTTT
CASRKGDRGQLNTEAFF
>NA|NA|TRBJ2-2|TRBV18
TGTGCCAGCTCACCACCAAGGACGAACACCGGGGAGCTGTTTTTT
CASSPPRTNTGELFF
>TRBD1|NA|TRBJ2-1|TRBV7-2
TGTGCCAGCAGCTTAGCACAGGGGCCCCCGTACAATGAGCAGTTCTTC
CASSLAQGPPYNEQFF
>TRBD1|once|TRBJ1-1|TRBV2
TGTGCCAGCAGTTCAGACAGGGGGAGGGTGACTGAAGCTTTCTTT
CASSSDRGRVTEAFF
>NA|NA|TRBJ1-5|TRBV28
TGTGCCAGCAGTTCCGGACAGCGGAATCAGCCCCAGCATTTT
CASSSGQRNQPQHF
>NA|NA|TRBJ1-2|TRBV7-9
TGTGCCAGCAGCCCCTCCGGAGGAACTGGCTATGGCTACACCTTC
CASSPSGGTGYGYTF
>TRBD2|NA|TRBJ2-1|TRBV11-3
TGTGCCAGCAGCAAATCCCAGGCGGCGGGAGAGAGGAATGAGCAGTTCTTC
CASSKSQAAGERNEQFF
>NA|NA|TRBJ2-4|TRBV3-1/TRBV3-2
TGTGCCAGCAGCTCTGTGCGTCCTTTGCAAAGAAAAAACATTCAGTACTTC
CASSSVRPLQRKNIQYF
>TRBD2|NA|TRBJ2-7|TRBV6-5
TGTGCCAGCAAGGACTCCCGCCTAGCGGTTCGCGAGCAGTACTTC
CASKDSRLAVREQYF
>TRBD1|NA|TRBJ1-6|TRBV27
TGTGCCAGCGGTCCCCCGACAGGGAATAATTCACCCCTCCACTTT
CASGPPTGNNSPLHF
>NA|NA|TRBJ1-6|TRBV9
TGTGCCAGCAGCGTAGGGGTCAGGGGTTATAATTCACCCCTCCACTTT
CASSVGVRGYNSPLHF
>TRBD2|NA|TRBJ2-5|TRBV10-2
TGCGCCAGCAGTGAGTCGCCCAGCGGGAGGGCCATAGAGACCCAGTACTTC
CASSESPSGRAIETQYF